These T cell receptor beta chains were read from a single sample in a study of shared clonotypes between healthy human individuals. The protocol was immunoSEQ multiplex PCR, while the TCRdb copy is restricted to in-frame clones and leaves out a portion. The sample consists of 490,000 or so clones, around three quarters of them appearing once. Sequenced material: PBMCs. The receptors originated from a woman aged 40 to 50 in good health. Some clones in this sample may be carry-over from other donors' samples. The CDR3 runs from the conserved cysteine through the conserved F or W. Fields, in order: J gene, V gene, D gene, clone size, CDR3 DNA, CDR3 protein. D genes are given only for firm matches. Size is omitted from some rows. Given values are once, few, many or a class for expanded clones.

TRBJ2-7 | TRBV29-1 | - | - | TGCAGCGCCGGGGGCGGGTTCTCCTACGAGCAGTACTTC | CSAGGGFSYEQYF
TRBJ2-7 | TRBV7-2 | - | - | TGTGCCAGCAGCTTTGAGCAGGGTCTCTACGAGCAGTACTTC | CASSFEQGLYEQYF
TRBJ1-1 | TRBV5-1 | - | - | TGCGCCAGCAGCCCCAACGGGGGCACTGAAGCTTTCTTT | CASSPNGGTEAFF
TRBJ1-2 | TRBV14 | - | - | TGTGCCAGCAGCCAACAAACCTCGGACAGTGGCTACACCTTC | CASSQQTSDSGYTF
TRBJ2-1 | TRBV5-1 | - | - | TGCGCCAGCAGTCCCCTATCACCGGGCTATGAGCAGTTCTTC | CASSPLSPGYEQFF
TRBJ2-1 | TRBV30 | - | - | TGTGCCTGCGCGGGACTGTTTAACAATGAGCAGTTCTTC | CACAGLFNNEQFF
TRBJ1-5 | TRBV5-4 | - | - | TGTGCCACCAACAGGGCCGATAACAATCGGCCCCAGCATTTT | CATNRADNNRPQHF
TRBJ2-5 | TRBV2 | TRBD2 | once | TGTGCCAGCAGTTGGGGACTAGAGGAGACCCAGTACTTC | CASSWGLEETQYF
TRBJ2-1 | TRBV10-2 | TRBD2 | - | TGCGCCAGCAGTGGTTTGGGACTAGCGGGATACATACATGAGCAGTTCTTC | CASSGLGLAGYIHEQFF
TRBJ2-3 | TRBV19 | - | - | TGTGCCAGTGGTACCGGAAACACAGATACGCAGTATTTT | CASGTGNTDTQYF
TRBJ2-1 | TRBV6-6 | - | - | TGTGCCAGCAGTTACGGGGTGAGTGAGCAGTTCTTC | CASSYGVSEQFF
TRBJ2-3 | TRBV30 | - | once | TGTGCCTGGTCCGTGACGGGGATCACAGATACGCAGTATTTT | CAWSVTGITDTQYF
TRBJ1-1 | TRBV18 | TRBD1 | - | TGTGCCAGCTCAGCCCGACAGGGGCGAAGCACTGAAGCTTTCTTT | CASSARQGRSTEAFF
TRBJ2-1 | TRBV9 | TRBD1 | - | TGTGCCAGCAGCGCGTCGACAGGGGAGAAGAATCCATCCTTGGATGAGCAGTTCTTC | CASSASTGEKNPSLDEQFF
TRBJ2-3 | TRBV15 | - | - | TGTGCCACCAGCAGAGACGGAGATACGCAGTATTTT | CATSRDGDTQYF
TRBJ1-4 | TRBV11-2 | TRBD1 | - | TGTGCCAGCAGCCCGACAGGGCCGACCGAAAAACTGTTTTTT | CASSPTGPTEKLFF
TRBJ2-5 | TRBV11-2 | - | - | TGTGCCAGCAGCTTAGGGCAGCAAGAGACCCAGTACTTC | CASSLGQQETQYF
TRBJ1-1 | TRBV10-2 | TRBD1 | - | TGCGCCAGCAGTGAGAACAGGGGTTGGGCTTTCTTT | CASSENRGWAFF
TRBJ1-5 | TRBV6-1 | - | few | TGTGCCAGCAGATCCTGGGACAGCAATCAGCCCCAGCATTTT | CASRSWDSNQPQHF
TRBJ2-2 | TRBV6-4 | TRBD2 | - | TGTGCCACCCGAAGACTAGCAGCTACCGGGGAGCTGTTTTTT | CATRRLAATGELFF